These 17 T cell receptor beta chains originate from one sample sequenced in a study of T cells in localized non-small cell lung cancer. The data were produced by immunoSEQ multiplex PCR, yet TCRdb's version contains in-frame clones alone and is incomplete. This sample has over 65,000 clones, with about 88% found just once. Sequencing was performed on peripheral blood, taken before any cancer treatment. All receptors come from a female donor of 60 years or more with stage I lung adenocarcinoma.

The J gene is TRBJ2-4, the V gene TRBV5-1, with D maybe TRBD2 (5 bases). CDR1 is SGHRS, CDR2 YFSETQ, per germline. V dropped 4 bases and J dropped 1 base, with 6 bases sitting between them. The CDR3 consists of 13 residues. The CDR3 protein is CASSEGAKNIQYF. In DNA, the CDR3 is TGCGCCAGCAGCGAGGGTGCCAAAAACATTCAGTACTTC.

The chain uses TRBV2 and TRBJ1-2; 8 nucleotides align to TRBD1. The trim removed 6 bases at V and 3 bases at J, leaving 9 bases unmatched. In germline, CDR1 is SNHLY, CDR2 FYNNEI. The CDR3 is 15 amino acids. The CDR3 loop reads CASRGDRGKYYGYTF. In nucleotides, the CDR3 is TGTGCCAGCAGGGGCGACAGGGGTAAGTACTATGGCTACACCTTC.

V usage is TRBV10-3 and J usage is TRBJ1-1, with 12 bases identical to TRBD1. Germline trimming cut 5 bases from V and 5 bases from J; bases unmatched to any gene: 6. From germline, CDR1 is ENHRY and CDR2 SYGVKD. The CDR3 is 15 amino acids. Here the CDR3 reads CAISRDRGRGTEAFF. The CDR3 coding sequence is TGTGCCATCAGTCGGGACAGGGGGCGAGGGACTGAAGCTTTCTTT.

This clone has only one observation. The chain combines TRBV5-4 with TRBJ1-2; 7 bases are a match to TRBD1. J lost 3 bases, V lost 4 bases, and 9 bases had no gene match. The CDR3 runs 15 residues. CDR1 and CDR2 from the germline V gene are SGHNT and YYREEE (reference sequence). This chain's CDR3 is CASSPTGSTHYGYTF. CDR3 DNA: TGTGCCAGCAGCCCGACAGGGTCGACCCACTATGGCTACACCTTC. Complete variable domain (other parts from reference TRBV5-4 and TRBJ1-2): ETGVTQSPTHLIKTRGQQVTLRCSSQSGHNTVSWYQQALGQGPQFIFQYYREEENGRGNFPPRFSGLQFPNYSSELNVNALELDDSALYLCASSPTGSTHYGYTFGSGTRLTVV.

This chain links TRBV7-7 with TRBJ2-7; 13 bases agree with TRBD2. This CDR3 has 15 residues. Losses at the gene ends were 1 base for V and 7 bases for J; bases not matched to a gene: 4. Germline V gene lookup returns CDR1 SSHAT and CDR2 FNYEAQ (reference sequence). Written as DNA, the CDR3 is TGTGCCAGCAGCTTAGGGACTAGCGGGAGAAATGAGCAGTACTTC. Its protein product is CASSLGTSGRNEQYF.

V and J are TRBV28 and TRBJ2-3; no clear D. Per germline, CDR1 MDHEN and CDR2 SYDVKM. V was pared by 4 bases and J by 5 bases, with 7 bases between. The CDR3 runs 12 residues. The DNA of the CDR3 is TGTGCCAGCAGTTCAAGTTTAGATACGCAGTATTTT. Its protein product is CASSSSLDTQYF.

The sample holds a few counts of this clone. The CDR3: CAISESSEQYF. The CDR3 coding sequence is TGTGCCATCAGTGAGTCGTCAGAGCAGTACTTC. V gene TRBV10-3 combines with J gene TRBJ2-7; no clear D gene. The CDR3 has 11 amino acids. The germline CDR1 and CDR2 sequences are ENHRY and SYGVKD. With 0 bases removed from V and 7 bases from J, the gap between germline ends came to 4 bases.

The chain joins TRBV7-2 to TRBJ2-5; D is undetermined. V lost 5 bases to trimming and J lost 4 bases, with 8 bases between them. CDR3 length equals 12 residues. The germline gives CDR1 SGHTA, CDR2 FQGNSA. CDR3 DNA sequence: TGTGCCAGCAGCCCGGGCCTAGAGACCCAGTACTTC. Its protein product is CASSPGLETQYF.

V usage is TRBV7-8 and J usage is TRBJ2-1; 9 nucleotides align to TRBD2. Trimming at V came to 2 bases and at J to 4 bases, leaving 6 bases not matched to a gene. This CDR3 region has 16 residues. CDR1 SGHVS and CDR2 FQNEAQ come from the germline V gene. CDR3 in amino acids: CASSLSGGGAYNEQFF. The CDR3 bases are TGTGCCAGCAGCTTATCTGGCGGGGGGGCATACAATGAGCAGTTCTTC.

Only a few counts were recorded for this clone. The rearrangement uses TRBV6-5 and TRBJ1-3, with D unresolved. The CDR3 length is 13 residues. V lost 5 bases and J lost 1, with 6 bases in between. The germline V gene encodes CDR1 MNHEY and CDR2 SVGAGI. CDR3 loop: CASSEHSGNTIYF. The DNA of the CDR3 is TGTGCCAGCAGTGAGCATTCTGGAAACACCATATATTTT.

The gene calls are TRBV11-2 and TRBJ2-7, with 12 bases fitting TRBD2. Germline V gene data show CDR1 as SGHAT and CDR2 as FQNNGV. The J segment lost 2 bases and the V segment lost 4 bases, leaving 3 bases of the junction unmatched. This CDR3 is 15 amino acids long. CDR3 sequence: CASSSLAGGTYEQYF. As DNA, the CDR3 is TGTGCCAGCAGCTCCCTAGCGGGAGGGACCTACGAGCAGTACTTC.

V usage is TRBV7-9 and J usage is TRBJ2-5; D is possibly TRBD2 (7 bases). V was trimmed by 5 bases and J by 9 bases, leaving 16 bases between them. This CDR3 has 13 amino acids. Germline CDR1 and CDR2: SEHNR and FQNEAQ (reference sequence). CDR3 region: CASSASGGAAQYF. CDR3 sequence (DNA): TGTGCCAGCAGCGCCAGTGGGGGGGCAGCCCAGTACTTC.

The V call is TRBV19, the J call TRBJ2-3, with D possibly being TRBD1 (6 bases). V lost 6 bases, J lost 2 bases, and 18 bases lay in between. The germline V gene has CDR1 LNHDA and CDR2 SQIVND (reference sequence). The CDR3 contains 16 residues. Written as DNA, the CDR3 is TGTGCCAGTAGCAGATTCCAGGGGTCCCTCACAGATACGCAGTATTTT. This gives the protein CASSRFQGSLTDTQYF.

The V and J genes are TRBV7-8 and TRBJ2-3, with a weak D call TRBD1 (6 bases). Germline CDR1 and CDR2: SGHVS and FQNEAQ. Trimming removed 5 bases from V and 1 base from J, with 16 bases in between. The CDR3 is 16 amino acids. The CDR3 DNA is TGTGCCAGCAGCCGACCCCGACAGGCGGGCACAGATACGCAGTATTTT. Amino acids: CASSRPRQAGTDTQYF.

The rearrangement uses TRBV6-5 and TRBJ2-1; tentative D call: TRBD1 (7 bases). Germline CDR1 is MNHEY and CDR2 is SVGAGI. Trimming stripped 2 bases from V and 9 bases from J, with 17 bases between. This CDR3 has 15 residues. The CDR3 spells CASSYPQGGKIEQFF. As DNA, the CDR3 is TGTGCCAGCAGTTACCCGCAGGGGGGCAAGATTGAGCAGTTCTTC.

The chain recombines TRBV11-1 with TRBJ2-1; 12 bases line up with TRBD2. This CDR3 contains 15 residues. V lost 5 bases to trimming and J lost 6 bases; unmatched junction nucleotides: 5. Germline CDR1 and CDR2: SGHAT and FQDESV (reference sequence). CDR3 coding DNA: TGTGCCAGCAGCCCTTGGACTAGCGGGATCAATGAGCAGTTCTTC. Its protein product is CASSPWTSGINEQFF.

The chain uses TRBV28 and TRBJ1-5, with D perhaps TRBD1 (6 bases). The CDR3 extends over 14 amino acids. The V end lost 11 bases, the J end lost 7 bases, and 21 bases lay between the germline ends. Germline assignment: CDR1 MDHEN and CDR2 SYDVKM. The CDR3 loop is CACSTRGSGQPQHF. CDR3 nucleotides: TGTGCCTGTTCCACCAGGGGAAGTGGCCAGCCCCAGCATTTT.